A selection of T cell receptor beta chains follows, all from one sample in a study of monozygotic twins with inflammatory bowel disease. TCRdb re-called the 5' RACE reads and shows each CDR3 protein once, DNA omitted. The sample holds about 160,000 distinct CDR3 sequences. Sequenced: blood. These receptors came from a human donor with ulcerative colitis or Crohn's disease, or a healthy co-twin of an affected twin (not recorded which). CDR3s include the opening cysteine and the closing phenylalanine or tryptophan.

J gene | V gene | CDR3 protein
TRBJ2-3 | TRBV5-1 | CASSIRAGALRNTDTQYF
TRBJ2-2 | TRBV5-1 | CASSYGDSTGTGELFF
TRBJ2-5 | TRBV7-2 | CASSSRVTFGETQYF
TRBJ2-3 | TRBV5-6 | CASSLQGGTQYF
TRBJ1-3 | TRBV10-3 | CAISLSGNTIYF
TRBJ2-7 | TRBV29-1 | CSVELGLGYEQYF
TRBJ2-2 | TRBV12-3/TRBV12-4 | CASILRGTRFTGELFF
TRBJ1-1 | TRBV3-1 | CASSHRAEAFF
TRBJ2-5 | TRBV6-2/TRBV6-3 | CASSKAGLAGGRETQYF
TRBJ2-5 | TRBV24-1 | CATSVGSGETQYF
TRBJ2-1 | TRBV2 | CASSRTSGRIDEQFF
TRBJ2-3 | TRBV5-5 | CASSLQPGLAADTQYF
TRBJ2-4 | TRBV20-1 | CSAALLAKNIQYF
TRBJ2-7 | TRBV3-1 | CASSRSPQDSYEQYF
TRBJ1-1 | TRBV7-3 | CASSSGENTEAFF
TRBJ2-7 | TRBV20-1 | CSANSGASYEQYF
TRBJ2-7 | TRBV5-1 | CASSLPPTSGGAYEQYF
TRBJ2-7 | TRBV20-1 | CSAESGYEQYF
TRBJ2-2 | TRBV12-3/TRBV12-4 | CASTASPGQGASGELFF
TRBJ2-5 | TRBV7-2 | CASTYGRGNQETQYF
TRBJ1-2 | TRBV5-1 | CASSLWGEPGDPNYGYTF
TRBJ2-7 | TRBV19 | CASSFRTGRYEQYF
TRBJ2-5 | TRBV20-1 | CSASTGDRSKETQYF